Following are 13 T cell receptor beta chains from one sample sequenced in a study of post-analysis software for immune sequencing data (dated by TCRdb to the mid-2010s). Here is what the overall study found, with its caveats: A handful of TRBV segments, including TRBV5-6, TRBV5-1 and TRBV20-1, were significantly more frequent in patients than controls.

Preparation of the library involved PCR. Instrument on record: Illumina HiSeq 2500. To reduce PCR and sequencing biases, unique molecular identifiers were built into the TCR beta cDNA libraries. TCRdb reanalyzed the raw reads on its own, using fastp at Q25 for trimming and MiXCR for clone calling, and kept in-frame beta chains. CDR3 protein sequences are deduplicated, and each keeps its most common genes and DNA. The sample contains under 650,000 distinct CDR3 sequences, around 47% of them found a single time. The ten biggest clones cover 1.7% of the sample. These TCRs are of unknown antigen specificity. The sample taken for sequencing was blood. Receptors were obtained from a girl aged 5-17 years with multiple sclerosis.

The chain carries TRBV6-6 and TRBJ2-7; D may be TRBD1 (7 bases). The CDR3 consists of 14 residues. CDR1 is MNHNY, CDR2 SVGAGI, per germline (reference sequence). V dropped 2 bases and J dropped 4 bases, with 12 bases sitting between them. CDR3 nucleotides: TGTGCCAGCAGTTACGGGGCAGGGGGGTACGAGCAGTACTTC. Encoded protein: CASSYGAGGYEQYF.

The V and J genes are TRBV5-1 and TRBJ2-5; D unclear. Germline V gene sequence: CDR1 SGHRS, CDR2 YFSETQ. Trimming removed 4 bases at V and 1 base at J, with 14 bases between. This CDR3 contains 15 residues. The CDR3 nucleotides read TGCGCCAGCAGCCAAACATCAACCCCCCAAGAGACCCAGTACTTC. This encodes CASSQTSTPQETQYF.

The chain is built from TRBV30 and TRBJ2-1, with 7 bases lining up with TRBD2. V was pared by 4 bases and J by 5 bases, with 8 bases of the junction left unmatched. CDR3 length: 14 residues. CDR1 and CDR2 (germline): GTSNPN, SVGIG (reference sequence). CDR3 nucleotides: TGTGCCTGGACCCTATGGGGGACTAACAATGAGCAGTTCTTC. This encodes CAWTLWGTNNEQFF.

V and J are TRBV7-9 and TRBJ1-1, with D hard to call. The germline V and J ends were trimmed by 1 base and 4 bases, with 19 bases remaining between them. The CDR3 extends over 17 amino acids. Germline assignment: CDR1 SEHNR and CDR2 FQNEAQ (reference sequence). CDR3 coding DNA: TGTGCCAGCAGCTTAGGCTTTGTCGGTGATTCGGGCACTGAAGCTTTCTTT. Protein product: CASSLGFVGDSGTEAFF.

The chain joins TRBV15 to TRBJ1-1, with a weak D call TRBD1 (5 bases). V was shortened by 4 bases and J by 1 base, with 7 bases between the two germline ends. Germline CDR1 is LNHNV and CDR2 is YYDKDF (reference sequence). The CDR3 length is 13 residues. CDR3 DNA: TGTGCCACCAGCACTACAGGGAACACTGAAGCTTTCTTT. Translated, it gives CATSTTGNTEAFF.

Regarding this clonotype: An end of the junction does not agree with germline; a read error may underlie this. CDR3 bases: TGTGCCATCAGCGAGTCGGCTAGCGGGGCTAGCTCCTACAATGAGCAGTTCTTC. This encodes CAISESASGASSYNEQFF. V is TRBV10-3 and J is TRBJ2-1; 9 bases match TRBD2. The CDR3 contains 18 residues. Germline V gene sequence: CDR1 ENHRY, CDR2 SYGVKD.

Written as DNA, the CDR3 is TGTGCCAGCAGTCCCTCACGGGCTAGCGGGAGATCCTACGAGCAGTACTTC. Amino acids: CASSPSRASGRSYEQYF. The J gene is TRBJ2-7, the V gene TRBV12-3 or TRBV12-4; 10 bases are shared with TRBD2. The CDR3 is made up of 17 amino acids. Germline trimming cut 5 bases from V and 1 base from J; bases unmatched to any gene: 11.

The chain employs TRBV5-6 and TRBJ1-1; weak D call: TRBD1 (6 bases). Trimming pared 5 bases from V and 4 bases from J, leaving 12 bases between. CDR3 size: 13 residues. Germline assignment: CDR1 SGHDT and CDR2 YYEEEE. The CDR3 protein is CASSILGGTEAFF. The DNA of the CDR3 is TGTGCCAGCAGTATACTAGGGGGCACTGAAGCTTTCTTT.

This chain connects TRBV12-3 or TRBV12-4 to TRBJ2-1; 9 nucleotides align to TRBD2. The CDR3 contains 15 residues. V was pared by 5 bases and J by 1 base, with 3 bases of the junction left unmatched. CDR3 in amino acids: CASSEREDSYNEQFF. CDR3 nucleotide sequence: TGTGCCAGCAGTGAGCGGGAGGATTCCTACAATGAGCAGTTCTTC.

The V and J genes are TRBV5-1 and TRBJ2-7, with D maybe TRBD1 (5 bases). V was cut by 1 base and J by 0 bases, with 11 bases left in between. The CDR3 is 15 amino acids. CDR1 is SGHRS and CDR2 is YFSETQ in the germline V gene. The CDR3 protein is CASSLRGRSSYEQYF. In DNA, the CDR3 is TGCGCCAGCAGCTTGAGGGGCCGAAGCTCCTACGAGCAGTACTTC.

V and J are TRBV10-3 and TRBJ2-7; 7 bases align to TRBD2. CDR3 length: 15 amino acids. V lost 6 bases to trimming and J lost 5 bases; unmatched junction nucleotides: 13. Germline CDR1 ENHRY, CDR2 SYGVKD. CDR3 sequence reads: CAISDPPGEGNEQYF. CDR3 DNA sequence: TGTGCCATCAGCGACCCCCCGGGGGAGGGCAACGAGCAGTACTTC.

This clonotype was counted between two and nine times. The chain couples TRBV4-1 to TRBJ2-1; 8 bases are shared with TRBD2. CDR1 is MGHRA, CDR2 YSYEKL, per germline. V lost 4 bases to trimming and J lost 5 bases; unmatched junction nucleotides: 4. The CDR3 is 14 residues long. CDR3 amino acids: CASSPRGGDNEQFF. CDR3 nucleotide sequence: TGCGCCAGCAGCCCCCGGGGGGGGGACAATGAGCAGTTCTTC.

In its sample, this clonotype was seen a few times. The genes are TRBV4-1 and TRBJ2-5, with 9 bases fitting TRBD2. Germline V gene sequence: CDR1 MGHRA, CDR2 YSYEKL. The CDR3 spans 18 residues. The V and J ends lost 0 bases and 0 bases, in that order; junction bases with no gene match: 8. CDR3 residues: CASSQEAGGWSYQETQYF. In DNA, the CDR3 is TGCGCCAGCAGCCAAGAGGCGGGGGGGTGGTCTTACCAAGAGACCCAGTACTTC.